This TCR beta chain was recorded in a study of Graves' ophthalmopathy and Graves' hyperthyroidism (dated by TCRdb to the late 2010s). About the investigation overall: Hyperthyroidism was considered stable if no progression to ophthalmopathy occurred within 18 months of follow-up. To explore V-J signatures that distinguish ophthalmopathy from hyperthyroidism, a discovery set of about 99 patients was enrolled, made up of 40 to 45 with ophthalmopathy and roughly 55 with stable hyperthyroidism. An independent validation cohort comprised 18 hyperthyroidism patients and about 16 patients who later progressed from hyperthyroidism to ophthalmopathy. Once sampling was done, hyperthyroidism patients were given methimazole at a starting dose of 30 mg daily, while ophthalmopathy patients were given high-dose intravenous methylprednisolone. TCR beta repertoire signatures were used to distinguish Graves' ophthalmopathy from Graves' hyperthyroidism and to predict progression to ophthalmopathy. In total, approximately 130 blood samples were TCR-sequenced: approximately 40 ophthalmopathy, roughly 77 hyperthyroidism and some 17 hyperthyroidism-to-ophthalmopathy patients. In six hyperthyroidism patients, T-cell repertoires of thyroid tissue and blood were compared. Results the study describes overall, beyond this receptor: The 13-signature model separated ophthalmopathy from stable hyperthyroidism with approximately 88% sensitivity and roughly 84% specificity in cross-validation, and 80%/75% in the test set. No statistical method was used to predetermine the sample size, and group allocation was not hidden from the investigators. In validation, the model predicted ophthalmopathy progression with less than 71% sensitivity and less than 80% specificity; about a dozen predicted patients were CT-confirmed with GO in a median of approximately six months. Most expanded thyroid clonotypes with frequency above 0.001 were also detected in blood, suggesting blood repertoires may reflect the thyroid immune response.

TCR beta CDR3 regions were amplified from RNA transcripts for repertoire sequencing. The first round was an RT-PCR using HTBI primers with the Qiagen OneStep RT-PCR kit, and this first round was followed by a second-round multiplex PCR, then size selection and purification. The libraries underwent paired-end sequencing with 100 bp reads on an Illumina HiSeq2000. The paper's data handling went like this. Reads were processed with SOAPnuke, discarding reads with adapters, uncalled bases, mean Phred below 15, or no exact constant-primer or identifier match. COPE v1.2.5 was used to merge the high-quality paired reads. Clonotypes were defined as unique nucleotide sequences and were aligned to IMGT TRB V, D and J references using MiTCR v1.1. Only V-J combinations with frequency above 0.0001 were analysed, covering approximately 99% of repertoires. For each V-J combination, a TCR clonal expansion and chaos score was defined as the ratio of F50 clonal expansion to chaos observed in the TCRdist matrix. Welch's t-statistics and random forest were used to narrow the features down to about a dozen V-J combinations, which were then fed into a naive Bayes classifier. The similarity between thyroid and blood repertoires was quantified using the Morisita-Horn index. TCRdb's own reprocessing of the public reads used fastp at Q25 and MiXCR and kept productive beta chains. For every CDR3 protein sequence, its rows merge into one entry that carries the most common genes and DNA. Here the V and J calls rest on TCRdb's processing, not on the authors' analysis. Here the sample has over a million distinct CDR3 sequences; 35% to 40% occur a single time. Together, the top ten hold over 8.5% of the sample.

In this sample, this clonotype turned up many times. Its antigen is unknown. Qualities for individual bases were not recorded, and no much larger clone is one base off. The CDR3 goes from the cysteine to the phenylalanine over 15 residues. Only CDR3 DNA is held: 45 bases, read in frame from base 1. V is reduced by 5 bases and J by 3 bases, leaving a spacing of 14 bases between them. Via the germline V gene, CDR1 is SGHTA and CDR2 FQGTGA. Hyperthyroidism patients were newly diagnosed, with disease duration under 2 months, and aged 18 to 65 years. Patients were excluded if they had other autoimmune diseases, uncontrolled infections, pregnancy or lactation. Diagnosis relied on clinical symptoms, serum thyroxine, TRAb, thyroid ultrasound and orbital computed tomography. Total RNA was extracted using Trizol reagent, and RNA quality was checked on an Agilent 2100 Bioanalyzer.

The origin of this receptor is an adult man with Graves' hyperthyroidism. Recombination connected TRBV7-3 to TRBJ1-3; a tentative D call is TRBD1 (5 bases match). Sequencing used peripheral blood or thyroid tissue (not recorded which). CDR3 reads: CASSPRDDGGNTIYF. In nucleotides, the sequence is TGTGCCAGCAGCCCAAGGGACGACGGTGGAAACACCATATATTTT.